This TCR beta chain was observed in a study of blood T cell repertoires in COVID-19. This clone has only a few counts. Only in-frame clones appear in the TCRdb table, and some are missing; sequencing was by immunoSEQ multiplex PCR. This repertoire shows 40,000 or so clones, 70% to 90% found once; its top ten account for roughly an eighth. Sequencing was performed on peripheral blood. The sequence was collected from a human donor in a cohort sampled during active COVID-19.

CDR3 amino acids: CASRGQGGTDTQYF. The CDR3 bases are TGTGCCAGTAGGGGACAGGGTGGGACAGATACGCAGTATTTT. This chain connects TRBV19 to TRBJ2-3, with TRBD1 matching over 9 bases. Trimming at V came to 6 bases and at J to 3 bases, leaving 4 bases not matched to a gene. CDR3 size: 14 residues. Looked up from germline, CDR1 is LNHDA and CDR2 is SQIVND (reference sequence).